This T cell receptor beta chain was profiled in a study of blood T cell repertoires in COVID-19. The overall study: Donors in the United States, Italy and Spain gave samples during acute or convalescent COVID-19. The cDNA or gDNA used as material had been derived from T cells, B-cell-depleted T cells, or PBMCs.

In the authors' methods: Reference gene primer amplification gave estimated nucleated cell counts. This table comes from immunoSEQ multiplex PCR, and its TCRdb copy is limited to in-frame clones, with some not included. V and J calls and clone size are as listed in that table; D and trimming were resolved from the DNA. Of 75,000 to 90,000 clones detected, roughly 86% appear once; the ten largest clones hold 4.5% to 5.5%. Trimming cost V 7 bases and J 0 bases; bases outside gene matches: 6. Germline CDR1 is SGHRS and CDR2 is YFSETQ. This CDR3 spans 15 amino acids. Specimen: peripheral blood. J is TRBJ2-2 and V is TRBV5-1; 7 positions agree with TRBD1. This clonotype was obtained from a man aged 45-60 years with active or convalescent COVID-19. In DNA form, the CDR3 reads TGCGCCAGCGCCGAGGGGGCGCCGAACACCGGGGAGCTGTTTTTT. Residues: CASAEGAPNTGELFF.